The 14 T cell receptor beta chains below all came from one sample that was sequenced in a study of shared clonotypes between healthy human individuals. CD45RO-negative CD8 cells positively selected for CCR7 made up the naive population, which excluded terminally differentiated effector memory CD45RA+ cells. Assay: immunoSEQ multiplex PCR; the TCRdb copy retains only in-frame clones and omits some. The sample lists around 2,000,000 clones, around 93% seen once, with about 1.5% in the top ten. The sequencing sample was made of naive CD8+ T cells from PBMCs. The receptors here all came from a man younger than 35 in good health. Some clones in this sample may be carry-over from other donors' samples.

The chain uses TRBV2 and TRBJ1-3; TRBD1 might be the D (6 bases). The CDR3 is made up of 17 amino acids. The V end was cut by 7 bases, the J end by 3 bases, with 22 bases between. CDR1 is SNHLY, CDR2 FYNNEI, per germline. Written as DNA, the CDR3 is TGTGCCAGCACAGCGACCACCAGGACAGCCCTTGGAAACACCATATATTTT. Protein: CASTATTRTALGNTIYF.

This rearrangement joins TRBV6-5 to TRBJ1-2; D possibly corresponds to TRBD1 (5 bases). The CDR3 covers 15 residues. CDR1 MNHEY and CDR2 SVGAGI come from the germline V gene. Deletions cut 7 bases from V and 5 bases from J, with 20 bases between. The CDR3 bases are TGTGCCAGCAAGCCGGACTCTTTTGGGGGGTATGGCTACACCTTC. Residues: CASKPDSFGGYGYTF.

The rearrangement links TRBV29-1 to TRBJ1-1; D is unresolved. CDR1 is SQVTM, CDR2 ANQGSEA, per germline. The ends were cut back, 7 bases at V and 3 bases at J, with 15 bases in the middle. The CDR3 contains 13 residues. The CDR3 nucleotides are TGCAGCGGTTTGACATTTTCGGACACTGAAGCTTTCTTT. Translating gives CSGLTFSDTEAFF.

This chain links TRBV27 with TRBJ2-2; possibly TRBD1 for D (5 bases). This CDR3 is built from 13 residues. The germline V gene has CDR1 MNHEY and CDR2 SMNVEV (reference sequence). V lost 4 bases and J 4 bases, leaving 7 bases between the germline ends. The CDR3 coding sequence is TGTGCCAGCAGTTACCAGGGCACCGGGGAGCTGTTTTTT. Its protein is CASSYQGTGELFF.

This chain links TRBV30 with TRBJ2-5; a possible D gene is TRBD1 (5 bases). The CDR3 length is 13 residues. Trimming removed 0 bases at V and 5 bases at J, with 10 bases between. CDR1 GTSNPN and CDR2 SVGIG come from the germline V gene (reference sequence). The CDR3 DNA is TGTGCCTGGAGTGTCCCCAGGGCCGAGACCCAGTACTTC. Protein product: CAWSVPRAETQYF.

This rearrangement joins TRBV30 to TRBJ2-1; D remains ambiguous. V lost 0 bases and J lost 7, with 13 bases in between. CDR1 and CDR2 from the germline V gene are GTSNPN and SVGIG (reference sequence). The CDR3 is made up of 14 amino acids. In nucleotides, the CDR3 is TGTGCCTGGAGTGTCACTGGATCCACGAATGAGCAGTTCTTC. Encoded protein: CAWSVTGSTNEQFF.

V and J are TRBV11-2 and TRBJ1-3; 8 positions agree with TRBD1. Germline assignment: CDR1 SGHAT and CDR2 FQNNGV. The junction had 7 bases not matched to a gene; V was cut back by 5 bases and J by 4 bases. The CDR3 length is 15 residues. The CDR3 here is CASSTTGAVGNTIYF. The DNA for the CDR3 is TGTGCCAGCAGCACGACAGGGGCGGTGGGAAACACCATATATTTT.

The chain couples TRBV4-2 to TRBJ2-7, with 7 bases lining up with TRBD2. The CDR3 contains 14 residues. Losses at the gene ends were 4 bases for V and 3 bases for J; bases not matched to a gene: 6. Looked up from germline, CDR1 is LGHNA and CDR2 is YNFKEQ. CDR3 sequence reads: CASSRGSTLYEQYF. The CDR3 DNA follows: TGTGCCAGCAGCCGCGGGAGTACGCTCTACGAGCAGTACTTC.

This rearrangement joins TRBV6-5 to TRBJ2-7; D may correspond to TRBD1 or TRBD2 (6 bases each). V was pared by 8 bases and J by 2 bases, with 16 bases between. This CDR3 has 14 amino acids. The germline V gene has CDR1 MNHEY and CDR2 SVGAGI. The CDR3 DNA reads as TGTGCCAGCGCTGAACAGGGACTCACCTACGAGCAGTACTTC. Translating it yields CASAEQGLTYEQYF.

The rearrangement uses TRBV7-9 and TRBJ2-1; 9 positions match TRBD1. This CDR3 has 16 amino acids. Trimming took 5 bases from V and 5 from J; bases not matched to a gene: 10. Germline CDR1 is SEHNR and CDR2 is FQNEAQ (reference sequence). This chain's CDR3 is CASSTRTGELDNEQFF. In DNA, the CDR3 is TGTGCCAGCAGCACCCGGACAGGGGAGCTCGACAATGAGCAGTTCTTC.

The gene calls are TRBV7-9 and TRBJ2-7, with TRBD1 matching over 7 bases. V lost 5 bases to trimming and J lost 0 bases; unmatched junction nucleotides: 7. Per the germline V gene, CDR1 is SEHNR and CDR2 is FQNEAQ (reference sequence). The CDR3 extends over 15 amino acids. CDR3 nucleotides: TGTGCCAGCAGCCGGACAGGCCAAAACTCCTACGAGCAGTACTTC. It yields the protein CASSRTGQNSYEQYF. The complete variable domain, with remaining parts taken from reference TRBV7-9 and TRBJ2-7, reads DTGVSQNPRHKITKRGQNVTFRCDPISEHNRLYWYRQTLGQGPEFLTYFQNEAQLEKSRLLSDRFSAERPKGSFSTLEIQRTEQGDSAMYLCASSRTGQNSYEQYFGPGTRLTVT.

The chain uses TRBV7-9 and TRBJ2-5, with D perhaps assigned TRBD1 or TRBD2 (5 bases each). The CDR3 contains 16 residues. Germline V gene data show CDR1 as SEHNR and CDR2 as FQNEAQ (reference sequence). V lost 1 base and J 5 bases, leaving 17 bases between the germline ends. CDR3 DNA sequence: TGTGCCAGCAGCTTAGACCCTCCGGGGCTGTGGGAGACCCAGTACTTC. Translating gives CASSLDPPGLWETQYF.

This chain joins TRBV27 and TRBJ2-7; D possibly corresponds to TRBD1 (6 bases). From germline, CDR1 is MNHEY and CDR2 SMNVEV (reference sequence). Trimming stripped 3 bases from V and 6 bases from J, with 12 bases between. CDR3 length equals 13 residues. As DNA, the CDR3 is TGTGCCAGCAGTTTCGGCAGGGGAACCGAGCAGTACTTC. Protein: CASSFGRGTEQYF.

The rearrangement links TRBV27 to TRBJ1-1; D call uncertain. CDR1 MNHEY and CDR2 SMNVEV come from the germline V gene (reference sequence). This CDR3 comprises 13 residues. Trimming took off 5 bases at V and 5 bases at J, with 12 bases between the two ends. In DNA form, the CDR3 reads TGTGCCAGCAGTATCGGTAGGGATACTGAAGCTTTCTTT. Protein: CASSIGRDTEAFF.